These 30 T cell receptor beta chains came from one sample sequenced in a study of cytomegalovirus exposure and HLA in healthy donors. The PCR was carried out with 60 Vbeta primers and 13 Jbeta primers. Method: immunoSEQ multiplex PCR; TCRdb's copy keeps in-frame clones and lacks some. The sample includes over 100,000 clones, just under 75% seen only once; the top ten take just over 2%. Sequenced sample: PBMCs. All receptors come from a human donor in good health.

This clone was counted a few times. The J gene is TRBJ2-2, the V gene TRBV10-2, with 7 bases lining up with TRBD1. CDR1 and CDR2 from the germline V gene are WSHSY and SAAADI. Unmatched junction bases numbered 4, after V lost 2 bases and J lost 7 bases. This CDR3 comprises 14 residues. CDR3 DNA sequence: TGCGCCAGCAGTGAGGCAGGGGGTGGCGGGGAGCTGTTTTTT. Its translation: CASSEAGGGGELFF.

The chain recombines TRBV5-1 with TRBJ1-2; a weak D match, TRBD1 (5 bases). This CDR3 contains 12 residues. V was shortened by 0 bases and J by 12 bases, with 12 bases between the two germline ends. CDR1 is SGHRS and CDR2 is YFSETQ in the germline V gene. CDR3 loop: CASSLAGGEDTF. CDR3 nucleotide sequence: TGCGCCAGCAGCTTGGCCGGGGGAGAAGACACCTTC.

This sequence joins TRBV30 and TRBJ1-1; 7 bases map to TRBD1. There are 15 residues in the CDR3. The V and J ends lost 0 bases and 7 bases, in that order; junction bases with no gene match: 11. CDR1 GTSNPN and CDR2 SVGIG come from the germline V gene (reference sequence). CDR3 bases: TGTGCCTGGAGTGTAGTGGGACAGCCACACCGTGAAGCTTTCTTT. Translation: CAWSVVGQPHREAFF.

This clone showed up just a few times. The rearrangement joins TRBV7-8 to TRBJ1-2; maybe TRBD1 (6 bases). The germline V gene has CDR1 SGHVS and CDR2 FQNEAQ. Trimming cost V 8 bases and J 5 bases, with 21 bases left between them. The CDR3 contains 15 residues. CDR3 in DNA: TGTGCCAGCGGAGTCCGGGTTAAACAGGGTTATGGCTACACCTTC. Translating it yields CASGVRVKQGYGYTF.

The chain has TRBV27 and TRBJ2-1; the D is unclear. V was clipped by 4 bases and J by 5 bases, with 12 bases between them. This CDR3 is built from 14 residues. Germline CDR1 and CDR2: MNHEY and SMNVEV (reference sequence). CDR3 in amino acids: CASSSFRTNNEQFF. The CDR3 nucleotides read TGTGCCAGCAGTTCCTTTCGTACTAACAATGAGCAGTTCTTC.

The chain links TRBV4-2 to TRBJ2-3; weak D call: TRBD2 (5 bases). CDR3 size: 16 residues. V dropped 1 base and J dropped 0 bases, with 11 bases sitting between them. Germline CDR1 is LGHNA and CDR2 is YNFKEQ. CDR3 amino acids: CASSQVAGSSTDTQYF. The CDR3 nucleotides are TGTGCCAGCAGCCAAGTGGCGGGTTCTAGCACAGATACGCAGTATTTT.

The chain links TRBV15 to TRBJ1-5, with D possibly TRBD1 on 5 matching bases. The germline gives CDR1 LNHNV, CDR2 YYDKDF (reference sequence). CDR3 length: 13 residues. The V end lost 5 bases, the J end lost 9 bases, and 14 bases lay between the germline ends. CDR3 nucleotides: TGTGCCACCAGCGGACATTCCTTAGGGCCCCAGCATTTT. It is translated as CATSGHSLGPQHF. Looking up the rest from reference TRBV15 and TRBJ1-5 gives the full variable domain: DAMVIQNPRYQVTQFGKPVTLSCSQTLNHNVMYWYQQKSSQAPKLLFHYYDKDFNNEADTPDNFQSRRPNTSFCFLDIRSPGLGDTAMYLCATSGHSLGPQHFGDGTRLSIL.

DNA of the CDR3: TGTGCCAGCAGCTCGGACACATACAACTCCTTTCAAGAGACCCAGTACTTC. Its protein is CASSSDTYNSFQETQYF. This sequence joins TRBV5-6 and TRBJ2-5; tentatively, D is TRBD1 (5 bases). The CDR3 is 17 amino acids. The ends were cut back, 3 bases at V and 2 bases at J, with 20 bases in the middle. CDR1 and CDR2 (germline): SGHDT, YYEEEE.

J is TRBJ2-3 and V is TRBV6-5; 7 positions match TRBD1. The CDR3 covers 15 residues. Germline V lookup: CDR1 MNHEY, CDR2 SVGAGI. Germline trimming cut 5 bases from V and 2 bases from J; bases unmatched to any gene: 7. CDR3 bases: TGTGCCAGCAGTCCGGGACAGTTAATCACAGATACGCAGTATTTT. This translates into CASSPGQLITDTQYF.

The chain links TRBV2 to TRBJ2-1; tentatively, D is TRBD1 (5 bases). Germline assignment: CDR1 SNHLY and CDR2 FYNNEI. CDR3 size: 15 residues. Trimming removed 7 bases from V and 8 bases from J, with 21 bases in between. In nucleotides, the CDR3 is TGTGCCAGCATCGAACGCTCAACAGGTTTCCATGAGCAGTTCTTC. The encoded protein is CASIERSTGFHEQFF.

V and J are TRBV5-1 and TRBJ2-6; the match to TRBD1 covers 8 bases. V shed 4 bases and J 4 bases; nucleotides not matched to a gene: 4. The CDR3 contains 15 residues. CDR1 is SGHRS and CDR2 is YFSETQ in the germline V gene. The CDR3: CASSRDRPGANVLTF. CDR3 DNA sequence: TGCGCCAGCAGCCGGGACAGGCCCGGGGCCAACGTCCTGACTTTC.

The chain combines TRBV28 with TRBJ2-5; a weak D match, TRBD2 (6 bases). Trimming removed 5 bases at V and 5 bases at J, with 27 bases between. Germline assignment: CDR1 MDHEN and CDR2 SYDVKM. This CDR3 is 18 amino acids long. The CDR3 nucleotides are TGTGCCAGCAGTCCCCTCGAAGCGCGGAGCGGCGGGAAGGAGACCCAGTACTTC. Protein: CASSPLEARSGGKETQYF.

The rearrangement uses TRBV5-1 and TRBJ2-2; no reliable D call. Germline V CDR1 and CDR2: SGHRS, YFSETQ. V dropped 2 bases and J dropped 5 bases, with 4 bases sitting between them. This CDR3 region has 12 residues. The CDR3, as DNA: TGCGCCAGCAGCTTCCAAACCGGGGAGCTGTTTTTT. It is translated as CASSFQTGELFF.

This clone has only one observation. The V gene is TRBV11-1, the J gene TRBJ2-2; 8 bases are a match to TRBD2. Germline CDR1 reads SGHAT; CDR2 reads FQDESV (reference sequence). The CDR3 sequence is 15 residues long. Unmatched junction bases numbered 10, after V lost 5 bases and J lost 8 bases. The CDR3 DNA sequence: TGTGCCAGCAGCACCGGGACTAGAGAGGGGGGGGAGCTGTTTTTT. Its protein is CASSTGTREGGELFF.

The chain is built from TRBV5-1 and TRBJ2-1, with a weak D call TRBD1 (6 bases). Germline CDR1 is SGHRS and CDR2 is YFSETQ. V lost 2 bases and J 8 bases, leaving 14 bases between the germline ends. This CDR3 spans 14 amino acids. Here the CDR3 reads CASSLTTGPDEQFF. CDR3 nucleotide sequence: TGCGCCAGCAGCTTAACGACAGGACCTGATGAGCAGTTCTTC.

The chain recombines TRBV28 with TRBJ2-7; D is unclear. V was clipped by 6 bases and J by 3 bases, with 6 bases between them. CDR3 size: 11 residues. The germline V gene encodes CDR1 MDHEN and CDR2 SYDVKM. The chain's CDR3 is CASRGIYEQYF. The CDR3 DNA reads as TGTGCCAGCAGGGGCATCTACGAGCAGTACTTC. Full variable domain (missing parts from reference TRBV28 and TRBJ2-7): DVKVTQSSRYLVKRTGEKVFLECVQDMDHENMFWYRQDPGLGLRLIYFSYDVKMKEKGDIPEGYSVSREKKERFSLILESASTNQTSMYLCASRGIYEQYFGPGTRLTVT.

In this sample, this clone turned up a few times. The V and J genes are TRBV14 and TRBJ2-3, with TRBD2 as a possible D gene (5 bases). Trimming took off 1 base at V and 2 bases at J, with 10 bases between the two ends. The CDR3 runs 15 residues. CDR1 and CDR2 from the germline V gene are SGHDN and FVKESK. The chain's CDR3 is CASSQGSGFTDTQYF. For the CDR3, the DNA is TGTGCCAGCAGCCAAGGGAGCGGTTTCACAGATACGCAGTATTTT.

The chain is built from TRBV9 and TRBJ2-3; 7 nucleotides agree with TRBD2. The J segment lost 7 bases and the V segment lost 0 bases, leaving 11 bases of the junction unmatched. CDR1 SGDLS and CDR2 YYNGEE come from the germline V gene. This CDR3 is 16 amino acids long. The CDR3 sequence: CASSVDGAGVGYTQYF. As DNA, the CDR3 is TGTGCCAGCAGCGTAGATGGGGCGGGAGTAGGGTATACGCAGTATTTT.

As concerns this clone: At one end, the junction sequence differs from germline, possibly due to a read error. In DNA form, the CDR3 reads TGCGCCAGCAGCACCACAGGGGGCGGCGGCTACCCCTTC. Its translation: CASSTTGGGGYPF. The rearrangement uses TRBV5-1 and TRBJ1-2; TRBD1 agrees at 9 bases. This CDR3 is 13 amino acids long. Per the germline V gene, CDR1 is SGHRS and CDR2 is YFSETQ.

This clone was recorded once. The V gene is TRBV6-1, the J gene TRBJ2-5, with D perhaps TRBD2 (6 bases). The CDR3 is 16 amino acids. V lost 4 bases to trimming and J lost 5 bases, with 20 bases between them. CDR1 is MNHNS and CDR2 is SASEGT in the germline V gene. CDR3: CASSVEGRVFGETQYF. The CDR3, as DNA: TGTGCCAGCAGTGTGGAGGGCAGGGTTTTTGGGGAGACCCAGTACTTC.

The rearrangement joins TRBV4-2 to TRBJ1-5; the D is unclear. The CDR3 has 15 residues. V dropped 1 base and J dropped 0 bases, with 7 bases sitting between them. The germline V gene encodes CDR1 LGHNA and CDR2 YNFKEQ. Written as DNA, the CDR3 is TGTGCCAGCAGCCAAGGACTGAATAGCAATCAGCCCCAGCATTTT. This encodes CASSQGLNSNQPQHF.

The rearrangement links TRBV2 to TRBJ1-5; possible D gene TRBD1, 5 bases. Germline V gene lookup returns CDR1 SNHLY and CDR2 FYNNEI. The CDR3 covers 16 residues. Trimming took 3 bases from V and 0 from J, leaving 12 bases between them. The CDR3 spells CASSDRQHRSNQPQHF. DNA for the CDR3: TGTGCCAGCAGTGACAGACAGCACCGTAGCAATCAGCCCCAGCATTTT. Full variable domain (remainder filled in from reference TRBV2 and TRBJ1-5): EPEVTQTPSHQVTQMGQEVILRCVPISNHLYFYWYRQILGQKVEFLVSFYNNEISEKSEIFDDQFSVERPDGSNFTLKIRSTKLEDSAMYFCASSDRQHRSNQPQHFGDGTRLSIL.

The chain is built from TRBV13 and TRBJ2-2; 7 nucleotides match TRBD2. CDR1 and CDR2 from the germline V gene are PRHDT and FYEKMQ (reference sequence). Trimming cost V 11 bases and J 5 bases; bases outside gene matches: 14. The CDR3 spans 15 residues. The CDR3 DNA is TGTGCCTCCAGACAAAGCGGGATACCTACCGGGGAGCTGTTTTTT. Its protein product is CASRQSGIPTGELFF.

This chain joins TRBV28 and TRBJ1-1; TRBD1 might be the D (6 bases). The germline CDR1 and CDR2 sequences are MDHEN and SYDVKM. The length of the CDR3 is 14 residues. V lost 7 bases to trimming and J lost 4 bases, with 16 bases between them. This chain's CDR3 is CASNLQGRVTEAFF. For the CDR3, the DNA is TGTGCCAGCAACTTACAGGGCCGAGTCACTGAAGCTTTCTTT.

This clone was seen a handful of times. V is TRBV4-1 and J is TRBJ2-1; 13 bases are a match to TRBD2. There are 16 residues in the CDR3. V dropped 5 bases and J dropped 3; count of bases not matched to a gene: 4. The germline CDR1 and CDR2 sequences are MGHRA and YSYEKL. The CDR3 DNA sequence: TGCGCCAGCAGCACACGGACTAGCGGGAGCTACAATGAGCAGTTCTTC. Protein product: CASSTRTSGSYNEQFF.

This sequence joins TRBV28 and TRBJ1-1, with 7 bases lining up with TRBD1. The J segment lost 5 bases and the V segment lost 8 bases, leaving 17 bases of the junction unmatched. Germline V gene sequence: CDR1 MDHEN, CDR2 SYDVKM. The CDR3 is 16 amino acids. CDR3 nucleotides: TGTGCCAGCCATAACCGGCGACAGGGAAGGGGAACTGAAGCTTTCTTT. Amino acid sequence: CASHNRRQGRGTEAFF.

V usage is TRBV27 and J usage is TRBJ2-7; TRBD1 is a possible D gene (6 bases). The germline V gene has CDR1 MNHEY and CDR2 SMNVEV (reference sequence). The CDR3 has 14 amino acids. V lost 6 bases to trimming and J lost 6 bases, with 18 bases between them. DNA for the CDR3: TGTGCCAGCAGCCCCGCTGGGGGCGGTGCCGAGCAGTACTTC. It codes for CASSPAGGGAEQYF.

The chain recombines TRBV11-2 with TRBJ2-6; unclear D gene. V shed 4 bases and J shed 0 bases, with 4 bases lying between them. This CDR3 is 14 amino acids long. Germline loops: CDR1 SGHAT, CDR2 FQNNGV. As DNA, the CDR3 is TGTGCCAGCAGCTGGAGCTCTGGGGCCAACGTCCTGACTTTC. Its protein is CASSWSSGANVLTF.

The rearrangement uses TRBV27 and TRBJ2-2; 8 bases line up with TRBD2. The CDR3 extends over 15 amino acids. Germline CDR1 MNHEY, CDR2 SMNVEV (reference sequence). V was pared by 6 bases and J by 3 bases, with 6 bases of the junction left unmatched. The CDR3 spells CASSRNGGDTGELFF. DNA for the CDR3: TGTGCCAGCAGCCGTAACGGGGGGGACACCGGGGAGCTGTTTTTT.

The genes are TRBV25-1 and TRBJ1-1; 9 nucleotides match TRBD1. Looked up from germline, CDR1 is MGHDK and CDR2 is SYGVNS. CDR3 length: 14 residues. The V gene end was trimmed by 2 bases and the J gene end by 5 bases; junction bases not matched to a gene: 3. The CDR3 nucleotides read TGTGCCAGCAGTGAACCGGGACAGGGAACTGAAGCTTTCTTT. Protein product: CASSEPGQGTEAFF.